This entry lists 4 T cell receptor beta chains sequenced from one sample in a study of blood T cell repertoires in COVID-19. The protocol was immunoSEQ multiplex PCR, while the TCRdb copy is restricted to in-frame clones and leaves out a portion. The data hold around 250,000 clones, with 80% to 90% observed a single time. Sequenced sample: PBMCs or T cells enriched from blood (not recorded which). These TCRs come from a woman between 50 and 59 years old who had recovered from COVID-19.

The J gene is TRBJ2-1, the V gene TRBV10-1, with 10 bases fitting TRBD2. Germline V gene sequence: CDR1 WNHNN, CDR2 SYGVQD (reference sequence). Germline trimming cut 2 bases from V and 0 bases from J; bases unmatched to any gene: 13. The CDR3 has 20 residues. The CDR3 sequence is CASSEVLAGVFSYSYNEQFF. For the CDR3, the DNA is TGCGCCAGCAGTGAGGTTCTAGCGGGAGTATTCTCTTACTCCTACAATGAGCAGTTCTTC.

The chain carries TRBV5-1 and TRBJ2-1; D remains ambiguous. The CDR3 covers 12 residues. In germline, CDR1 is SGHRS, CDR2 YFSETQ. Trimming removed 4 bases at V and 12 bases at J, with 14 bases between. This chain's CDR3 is CASSPDWLRQFF. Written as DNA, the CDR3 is TGCGCCAGCAGCCCTGACTGGCTGAGGCAGTTCTTC.

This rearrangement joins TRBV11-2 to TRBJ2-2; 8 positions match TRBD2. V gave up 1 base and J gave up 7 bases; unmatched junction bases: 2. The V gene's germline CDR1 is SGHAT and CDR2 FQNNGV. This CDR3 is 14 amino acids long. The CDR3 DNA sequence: TGTGCCAGCAGCTTAGCGGGAGGGATCGGGGAGCTGTTTTTT. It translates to CASSLAGGIGELFF.

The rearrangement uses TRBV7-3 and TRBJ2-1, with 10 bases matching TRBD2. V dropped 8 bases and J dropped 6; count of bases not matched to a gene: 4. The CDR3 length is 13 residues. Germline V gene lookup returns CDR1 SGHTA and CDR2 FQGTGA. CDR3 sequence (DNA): TGTGCCAGCTCTACTAGCGGGACCAATGAGCAGTTCTTC. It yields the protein CASSTSGTNEQFF.